A single sample is the source of the 6 T cell receptor beta chains below, sequenced in a study of human T cells and chemical hapten exposure. TCRdb reprocessed the RACE reads with MiXCR, giving one entry per CDR3 protein. The data contain over 85,000 distinct CDR3 sequences, approximately 11% of them singletons. Time point given: pre-sensitization, week 0. Treatment in this sample: therapeutic diphenylcyclopropenone sensitization with weekly scalp DPC. This specimen consisted of whole blood, obtained in connection with sensitization to the hapten diphenylcyclopropenone (DPC). These TCRs come from a woman aged 60-75 years with alopecia areata. Some clones in this sample may be carry-over from other donors' samples.

V gene TRBV13 combines with J gene TRBJ1-3; D may be TRBD1 (5 bases). This CDR3 contains 17 residues. Trimming removed 3 bases from V and 0 bases from J, with 15 bases in between. Germline values: CDR1 PRHDT, CDR2 FYEKMQ (reference sequence). CDR3 in DNA: TGTGCCAGCAGCTTCCCCGTTGACAGAATCTCTGGAAACACCATATATTTT. It translates to CASSFPVDRISGNTIYF.

Many counts were recorded for this clonotype. The chain joins TRBV29-1 to TRBJ2-7; D unresolved. The CDR3 spans 15 residues. Germline V gives CDR1 SQVTM, CDR2 ANQGSEA. V shed 4 bases and J shed 1 base, with 17 bases lying between them. The CDR3 region is CSVVNPSGISYEQYF. Here the CDR3 DNA reads TGCAGCGTTGTAAACCCGAGTGGAATATCCTACGAGCAGTACTTC.

Many counts were recorded for this clonotype. V usage is TRBV15 and J usage is TRBJ1-4, with 7 bases identical to TRBD1. Unmatched junction bases numbered 7, after V lost 5 bases and J lost 4 bases. The CDR3 spans 15 residues. Germline assignment: CDR1 LNHNV and CDR2 YYDKDF (reference sequence). CDR3 protein: CATSLQGEVNEKLFF. DNA of the CDR3: TGTGCCACCAGCCTTCAGGGGGAAGTTAATGAAAAACTGTTTTTT.

In this sample, this clonotype turned up a few times. The rearrangement joins TRBV6-6 to TRBJ2-2, with TRBD2 matching 7 bases. Germline V gene sequence: CDR1 MNHNY, CDR2 SVGAGI (reference sequence). V lost 7 bases to trimming and J lost 0 bases; unmatched junction nucleotides: 8. This CDR3 contains 16 residues. The CDR3 DNA is TGTGCCAGCACACCGGGAGGACGTTCGAACACCGGGGAGCTGTTTTTT. This codes for CASTPGGRSNTGELFF.

This chain links TRBV5-1 with TRBJ2-4, with a tentative D call TRBD1 (5 bases). CDR1 is SGHRS and CDR2 is YFSETQ in the germline V gene. The CDR3 loop spans 13 amino acids. The V and J ends lost 0 bases and 4 bases respectively, with 5 bases between them. CDR3 sequence (DNA): TGCGCCAGCAGCTTGGGACAGAAAAACATTCAGTACTTC. It is translated as CASSLGQKNIQYF.

This clonotype came up many times. The CDR3 sequence: CASSQGQLSRETQYF. The CDR3 DNA follows: TGCGCCAGCAGCCAAGGACAGCTAAGTAGGGAGACCCAGTACTTC. The rearrangement uses TRBV4-1 and TRBJ2-5, with D tentatively TRBD1 (5 bases). With 1 base removed from V and 5 bases from J, the gap between germline ends came to 14 bases. In germline, CDR1 is MGHRA, CDR2 YSYEKL. This CDR3 has 15 residues.